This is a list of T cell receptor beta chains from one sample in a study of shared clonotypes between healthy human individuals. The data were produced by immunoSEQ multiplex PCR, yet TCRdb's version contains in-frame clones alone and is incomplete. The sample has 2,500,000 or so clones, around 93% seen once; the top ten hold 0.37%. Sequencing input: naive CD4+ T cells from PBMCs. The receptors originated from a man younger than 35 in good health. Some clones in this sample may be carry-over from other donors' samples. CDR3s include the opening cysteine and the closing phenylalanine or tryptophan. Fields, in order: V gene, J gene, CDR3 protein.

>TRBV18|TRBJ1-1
CASSPREGALDTEAFF
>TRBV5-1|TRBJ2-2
CASSSVASELFF
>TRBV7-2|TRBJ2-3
CASSPGDTRQDTQYF
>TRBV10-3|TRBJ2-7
CAISESIGTGAYEQYF
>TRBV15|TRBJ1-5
CATSPGTGVNQPQHF
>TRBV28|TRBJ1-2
CASRATGGNYGYTF
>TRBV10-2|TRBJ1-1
CASSELQGAEAFF
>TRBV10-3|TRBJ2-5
CAISGSGGQETQYF
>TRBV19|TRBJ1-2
CASSPAGVNGYTF
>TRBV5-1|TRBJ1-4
CASSLQGANEKLFF
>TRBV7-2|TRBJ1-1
CASSLGGPTEAFF
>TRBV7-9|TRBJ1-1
CASRVYTENTEAFF
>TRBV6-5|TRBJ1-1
CASSRGRFPTEAFF
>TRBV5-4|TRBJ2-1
CASSLGHSSSYNEQFF
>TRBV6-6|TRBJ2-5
CASATQETQYF
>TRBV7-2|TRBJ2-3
CASSLKGPRDTQYF
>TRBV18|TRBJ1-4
CASSPGLNEKLFF
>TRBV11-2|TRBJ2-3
CASSSGPDTQYF
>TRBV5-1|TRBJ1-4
CASSPADRGSEKLFF
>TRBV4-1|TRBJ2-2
CASSQVLGSGGELFF
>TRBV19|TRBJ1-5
CASSIDRQLSNQPQHF
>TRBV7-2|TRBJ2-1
CASSRSLANNEQFF
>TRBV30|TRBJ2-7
CAWTRDRGIYEQYF
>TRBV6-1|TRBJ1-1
CASSTETITEAFF
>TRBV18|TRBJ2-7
CASSTTISSSYEQYF
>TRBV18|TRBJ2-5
CASSLNTGLETQYF
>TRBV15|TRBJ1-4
CATSRDMRSNEKLFF
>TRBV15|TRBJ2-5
CATSRDLAVQETQYF
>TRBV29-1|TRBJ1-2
CSVAGRASIGYTF
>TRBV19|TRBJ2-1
CASSPSGSSYNEQFF
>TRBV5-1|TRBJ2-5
CASSLWAGPDETQYF
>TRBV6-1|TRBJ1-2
CASSESGTPLYGYTF
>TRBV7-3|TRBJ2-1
CASSLLADAYNEQFF
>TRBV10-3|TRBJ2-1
CAISAGDPDEQFF
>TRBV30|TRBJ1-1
CAWISRARRAEAFF
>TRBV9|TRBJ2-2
CASSVSGRTGELFF
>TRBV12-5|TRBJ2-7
CASGLVGRTQYF
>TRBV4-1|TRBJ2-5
CASSPGQAGGGETQYF
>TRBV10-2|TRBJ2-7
CASSTGTGNSYEQYF
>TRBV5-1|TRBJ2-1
CASSLDVDEQFF
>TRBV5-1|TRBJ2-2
CASSLAPAPGGELFF
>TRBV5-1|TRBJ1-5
CASSGPGQGTASYSNQPQHF
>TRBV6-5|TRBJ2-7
CASSSKSRGSYEQYF